This TCR beta chain was documented in a study of identical twins. Study-level points and caveats: The study based its conclusions on cross-sectional statistical analysis and did not follow the same donors.

This clonotype was counted a few times. Its specificity is not known. CDR3 length: 15 residues. V was pared by 4 bases and J by 6 bases, with 10 bases of the junction left unmatched. The germline gives CDR1 SGHKS, CDR2 YYEKEE (reference sequence). A universal primer site came from template switching; cDNA carried unique molecular identifiers. Using its own MiXCR run on the 5' RACE reads, TCRdb lists one record per CDR3 protein. Here the sample spans about 260,000 distinct CDR3 sequences, about 7.3% being singletons. In addition, the sample was reused for a study of yellow fever vaccine responses in identical twins.

The sequence derives from a young woman in good health. Material for sequencing was memory (CD45RO+) T cells sorted from blood. J is TRBJ1-1 and V is TRBV5-5; TRBD1 agrees at 9 bases. For the CDR3, the DNA is TGTGCCAGCAGCATCCTCCCGGACAGGGGATCTGAAGCTTTCTTT. Amino acid sequence: CASSILPDRGSEAFF.